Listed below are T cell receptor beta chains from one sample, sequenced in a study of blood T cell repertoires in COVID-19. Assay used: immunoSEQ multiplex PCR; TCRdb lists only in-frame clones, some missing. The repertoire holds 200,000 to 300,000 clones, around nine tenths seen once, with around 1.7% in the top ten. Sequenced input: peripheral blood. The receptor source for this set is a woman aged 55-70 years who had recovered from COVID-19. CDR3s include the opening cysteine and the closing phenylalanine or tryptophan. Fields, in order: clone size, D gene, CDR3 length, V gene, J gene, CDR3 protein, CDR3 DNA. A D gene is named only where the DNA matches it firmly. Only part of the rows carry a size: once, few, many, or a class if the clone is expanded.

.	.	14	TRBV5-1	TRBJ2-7	CASSFDSETYEQYF	TGCGCCAGCAGCTTCGACAGCGAGACCTACGAGCAGTACTTC
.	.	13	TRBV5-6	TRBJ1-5	CASSLGTNQPQHF	TGTGCCAGCAGCTTGGGGACTAATCAGCCCCAGCATTTT
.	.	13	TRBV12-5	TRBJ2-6	CASGPSGANVLTF	TGTGCTAGTGGTCCATCTGGGGCCAACGTCCTGACTTTC
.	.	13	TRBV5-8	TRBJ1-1	CASSLEAGAEAFF	TGTGCCAGCAGCTTGGAGGCGGGAGCTGAAGCTTTCTTT
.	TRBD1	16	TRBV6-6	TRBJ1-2	CASSLQGVKENYGYTF	TGTGCCAGCAGTTTACAGGGGGTGAAAGAAAACTATGGCTACACCTTC
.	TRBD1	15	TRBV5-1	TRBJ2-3	CASSPPGQGLYTQYF	TGCGCCAGCAGCCCTCCGGGACAGGGGTTATATACGCAGTATTTT
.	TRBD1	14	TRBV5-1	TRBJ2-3	CASSTEGATDTQYF	TGCGCCAGCAGCACCGAGGGGGCCACAGATACGCAGTATTTT
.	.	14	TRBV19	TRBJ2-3	CASARGRDTDTQYF	TGTGCCAGTGCTAGAGGTCGGGACACAGATACGCAGTATTTT
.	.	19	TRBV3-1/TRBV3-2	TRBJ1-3	CASRQGRMLWGRSGNTIYF	TGTGCCAGCAGACAAGGCCGAATGCTGTGGGGCCGCTCTGGAAACACCATATATTTT
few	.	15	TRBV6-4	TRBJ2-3	CASSAGGASTDTQYF	TGTGCCAGCAGTGCTGGGGGGGCTAGCACAGATACGCAGTATTTT
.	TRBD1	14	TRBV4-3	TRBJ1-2	CASSRTGQLYGYTF	TGCGCCAGCAGCCGGACGGGACAGCTTTATGGCTACACCTTC
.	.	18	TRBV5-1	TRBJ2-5	CASRMGGAYLQGKETQYF	TGCGCCAGCAGGATGGGGGGGGCGTACCTTCAAGGAAAAGAGACCCAGTACTTC
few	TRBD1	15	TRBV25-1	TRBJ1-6	CASSGDRGLNSPLHF	TGTGCCAGCAGTGGGGACAGGGGGCTTAATTCACCCCTCCACTTT
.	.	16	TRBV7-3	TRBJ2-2	CASSRGAGLNTGELFF	TGTGCCAGCAGCCGGGGGGCAGGGCTTAACACCGGGGAGCTGTTTTTT
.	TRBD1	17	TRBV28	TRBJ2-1	CASSEIGQGERYNEQFF	TGTGCCAGCAGTGAAATCGGACAGGGGGAAAGATACAATGAGCAGTTCTTC
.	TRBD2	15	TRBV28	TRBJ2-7	CASIHSTGLAYEQYF	TGTGCCAGCATCCACTCGACGGGACTAGCTTACGAGCAGTACTTC
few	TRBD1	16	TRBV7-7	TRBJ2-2	CASSSGQGASTGELFF	TGTGCTAGCAGCTCGGGACAGGGGGCGAGCACCGGGGAGCTGTTTTTT
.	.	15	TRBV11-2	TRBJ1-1	CASSLERGLISEAFF	TGTGCCAGCAGCTTAGAGAGGGGACTAATATCTGAAGCTTTCTTT
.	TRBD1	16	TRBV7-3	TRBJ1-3	CASPSQTGSSGNTIYF	TGTGCCAGCCCGAGCCAGACAGGGTCCTCTGGAAACACCATATATTTT
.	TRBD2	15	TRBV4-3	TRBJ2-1	CASSHGRGGRNEQFF	TGCGCCAGCAGCCACGGGCGGGGGGGCCGCAATGAGCAGTTCTTC
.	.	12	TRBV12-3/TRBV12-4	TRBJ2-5	CASTQGTKTQYF	TGTGCCAGCACCCAGGGGACAAAGACCCAGTACTTC
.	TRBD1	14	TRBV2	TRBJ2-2	CASSRDRPTGELFF	TGTGCCAGCAGCCGGGACAGACCCACCGGGGAGCTGTTTTTT
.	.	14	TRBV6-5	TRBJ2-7	CASSYLLAGHEQYF	TGTGCCAGCAGTTACCTCCTAGCCGGTCACGAGCAGTACTTC
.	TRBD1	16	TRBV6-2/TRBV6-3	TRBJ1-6	CASSSGTGWPNSPLHF	TGTGCCAGCAGTTCGGGGACAGGGTGGCCTAATTCACCCCTCCACTTT
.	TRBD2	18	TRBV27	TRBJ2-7	CASSPLPTSGGLSYEQYF	TGTGCCAGCAGTCCCCTTCCGACTAGCGGGGGGCTCTCCTACGAGCAGTACTTC
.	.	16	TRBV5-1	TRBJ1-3	CASSFRGTNSGNTIYF	TGCGCCAGCAGCTTCCGTGGGACAAACTCTGGAAACACCATATATTTT
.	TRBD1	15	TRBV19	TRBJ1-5	CASSIQDRGNQPQHF	TGTGCCAGTAGTATACAGGACAGGGGAAATCAGCCCCAGCATTTT
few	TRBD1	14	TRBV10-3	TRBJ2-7	CAISSDRGGYEQYF	TGTGCCATCAGCTCGGACAGGGGAGGCTACGAGCAGTACTTC
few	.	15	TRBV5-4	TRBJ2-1	CASSQRQLQGNEQFF	TGTGCCAGCAGCCAGAGACAGCTCCAAGGAAATGAGCAGTTCTTC
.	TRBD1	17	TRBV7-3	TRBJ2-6	CASGQGVSLFGANVLTF	TGTGCCAGCGGACAGGGCGTATCTCTCTTTGGGGCCAACGTCCTGACTTTC
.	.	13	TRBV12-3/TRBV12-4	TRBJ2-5	CASKREFGETQYF	TGTGCCAGCAAACGGGAGTTCGGAGAGACCCAGTACTTC
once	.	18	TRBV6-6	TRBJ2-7	CASSPARGGPSWVYEQYF	TGTGCCAGCAGTCCGGCCAGGGGCGGACCTAGTTGGGTCTACGAGCAGTACTTC
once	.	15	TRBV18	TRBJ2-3	CASSPKPGGTDTQYF	TGTGCCAGCTCACCAAAACCGGGGGGCACAGATACGCAGTATTTT
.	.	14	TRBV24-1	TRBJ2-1	CATPRGGAYNEQFF	TGTGCCACCCCGAGGGGCGGGGCCTACAATGAGCAGTTCTTC
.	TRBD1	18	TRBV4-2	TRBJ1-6	CASSQDQSRTGRGSPLHF	TGTGCCAGCAGCCAAGATCAGTCCCGGACAGGCCGGGGTTCACCCCTCCACTTT
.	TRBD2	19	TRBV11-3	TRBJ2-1	CASSLEGLAGGSSYNEQFF	TGTGCCAGCAGCTTAGAAGGGTTAGCGGGGGGGAGCTCCTACAATGAGCAGTTCTTC
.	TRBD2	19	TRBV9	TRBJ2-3	CASSVTRSGTSGITDTQYF	TGTGCCAGCAGCGTAACTCGTTCGGGGACTAGCGGAATCACAGATACGCAGTATTTT
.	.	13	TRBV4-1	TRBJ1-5	CASSQLQNQPQHF	TGCGCCAGCAGCCAGCTACAGAATCAGCCCCAGCATTTT
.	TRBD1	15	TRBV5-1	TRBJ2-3	CASSGGTGNMNTQYF	TGCGCCAGCAGCGGAGGGACAGGGAACATGAATACGCAGTATTTT
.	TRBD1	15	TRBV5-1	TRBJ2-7	CASSLDLQGAGEQYF	TGCGCCAGCAGCTTGGACCTACAGGGGGCAGGGGAGCAGTACTTC
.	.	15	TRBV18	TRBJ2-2	CASSPGAENTGELFF	TGTGCCAGCTCACCTGGAGCCGAGAACACCGGGGAGCTGTTTTTT
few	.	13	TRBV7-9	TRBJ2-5	CASSLEGFGTQYF	TGTGCCAGCAGCTTGGAGGGTTTCGGGACCCAGTACTTC
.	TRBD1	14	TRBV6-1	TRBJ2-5	CASSESRGQETQYF	TGTGCCAGCAGTGAATCAAGGGGGCAGGAGACCCAGTACTTC
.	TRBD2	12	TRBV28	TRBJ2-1	CASWTSVSEQFF	TGTGCCAGCTGGACTAGTGTGAGTGAGCAGTTCTTC
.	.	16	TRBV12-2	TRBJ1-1	CASRLESGLSGPEAFF	TGTGCAAGTCGCTTAGAGTCAGGGTTGAGTGGACCTGAAGCTTTCTTT
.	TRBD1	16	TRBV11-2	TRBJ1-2	CASSLAGDRVYYGYTF	TGTGCCAGCAGCCTGGCAGGAGACAGGGTTTACTATGGCTACACCTTC
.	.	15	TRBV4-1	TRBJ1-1	CASSQDTGVDTEAFF	TGCGCCAGCAGCCAAGATACGGGGGTCGACACTGAAGCTTTCTTT
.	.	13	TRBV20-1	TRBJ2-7	CSASSASSYEQYF	TGCAGTGCTAGTTCTGCGAGCTCCTACGAGCAGTACTTC
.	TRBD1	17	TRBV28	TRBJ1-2	CASSQHRGSGGAYGYTF	TGTGCCAGCAGTCAACATAGGGGGTCAGGGGGCGCTTATGGCTACACCTTC
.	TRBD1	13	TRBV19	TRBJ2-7	CASSPRGLGEQYF	TGTGCCAGTAGTCCGAGGGGGCTTGGCGAGCAGTACTTC
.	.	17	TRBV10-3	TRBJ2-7	CAISLTGTTSLSYEQYF	TGTGCCATCAGCTTAACAGGGACTACCTCGTTATCCTACGAGCAGTACTTC